What follows is one T cell receptor beta chain and its context. Method: immunoSEQ multiplex PCR; TCRdb's copy keeps in-frame clones and lacks some. Found here are 15,000 to 20,000 clones, approximately 85% of them singletons; the top ten hold over 55%. This sample was included in a study of OX40 agonist ivuxolimab in advanced cancers. V was clipped by 6 bases and J by 5 bases, with 17 bases between them. The CDR3 has 14 residues. Germline loops: CDR1 MNHEY, CDR2 SVGAGI. The TCR sequence derives from an adult with an advanced solid tumor such as melanoma, head and neck, liver or kidney cancer. The chain is built from TRBV6-5 and TRBJ2-7, with D perhaps matching TRBD2 (6 bases). Sample: CD4+ or CD8+ T cells sorted from blood, taken in a trial of the OX40 agonist ivuxolimab. In nucleotides, the CDR3 is TGTGCCAGCAGCTCGTACGGGGGAGGTGACGAGCAGTACTTC. This encodes CASSSYGGGDEQYF.